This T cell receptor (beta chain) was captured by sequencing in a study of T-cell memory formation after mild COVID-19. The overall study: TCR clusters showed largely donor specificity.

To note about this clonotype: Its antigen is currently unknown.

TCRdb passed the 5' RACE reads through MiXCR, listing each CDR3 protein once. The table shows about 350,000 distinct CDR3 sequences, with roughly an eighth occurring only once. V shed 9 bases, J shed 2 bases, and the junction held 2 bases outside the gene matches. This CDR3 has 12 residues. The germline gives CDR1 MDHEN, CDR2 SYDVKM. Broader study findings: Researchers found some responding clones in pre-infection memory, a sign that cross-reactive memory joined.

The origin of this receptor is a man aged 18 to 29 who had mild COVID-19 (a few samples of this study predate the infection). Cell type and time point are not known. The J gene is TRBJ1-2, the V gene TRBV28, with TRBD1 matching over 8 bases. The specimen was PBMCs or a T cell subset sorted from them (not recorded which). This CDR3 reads CASGQGNYGYTF. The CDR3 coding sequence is TGTGCCAGTGGACAGGGAAACTATGGCTACACCTTC.